These 11 T cell receptor beta chains were all obtained from the same sample, sequenced in a study of blood T cell repertoires in COVID-19. The assay was immunoSEQ multiplex PCR, and TCRdb's table has in-frame clones only and misses some. The sample gives some 150,000 clones, around 86% of which show up once; approximately 3.5% is in the top ten. The specimen was peripheral blood. The receptors stem from an older man with acute or convalescent COVID-19.

This clone was counted only a few times. The chain is built from TRBV6-2 or TRBV6-3 and TRBJ2-5, with 8 bases that match TRBD2. The germline V gene has CDR1 MNHEY and CDR2 SVGEGT. This CDR3 is 16 amino acids long. V trimming: 0 bases; J trimming: 4 bases; junction bases outside the gene matches: 7. For the CDR3, the DNA is TGTGCCAGCAGTTACTCGTCCAGCGGGAGTGGAGAGACCCAGTACTTC. This encodes CASSYSSSGSGETQYF.

The chain links TRBV5-4 to TRBJ2-3; 7 bases align to TRBD1. Germline V lookup: CDR1 SGHNT, CDR2 YYREEE (reference sequence). The CDR3 is 15 amino acids. After removal of 4 bases from V and 5 bases from J, the junction contained 10 bases not matched to a gene. The DNA of the CDR3 is TGTGCCAGCAGCCTAGGGGGCTCCGGGAAAGATACGCAGTATTTT. It codes for CASSLGGSGKDTQYF. Filled out from reference TRBV5-4 and TRBJ2-3, the complete variable domain reads ETGVTQSPTHLIKTRGQQVTLRCSSQSGHNTVSWYQQALGQGPQFIFQYYREEENGRGNFPPRFSGLQFPNYSSELNVNALELDDSALYLCASSLGGSGKDTQYFGPGTRLTVL.

The gene calls are TRBV6-5 and TRBJ1-1; TRBD1 is a possible D gene (6 bases). Germline loops: CDR1 MNHEY, CDR2 SVGAGI. The V gene lost 0 bases and the J gene lost 5 bases, with 13 bases spanning the gap. The CDR3 consists of 15 residues. In DNA, the CDR3 is TGTGCCAGCAGTTACTCGAGCGGGGGCCAAACTGAAGCTTTCTTT. Protein sequence: CASSYSSGGQTEAFF.

A few counts support this clone. The chain uses TRBV11-1 and TRBJ1-1, with a tentative D call TRBD1 (5 bases). This CDR3 is built from 16 residues. V lost 1 base and J lost 2, with 14 bases in between. Germline V CDR1 and CDR2: SGHAT, FQDESV (reference sequence). The CDR3 sequence: CASSLDTGHPNTEAFF. The CDR3 DNA follows: TGTGCCAGCAGCTTAGATACAGGACACCCAAACACTGAAGCTTTCTTT.

The rearrangement links TRBV5-8 to TRBJ2-3; 16 bases are shared with TRBD2. The V gene end was trimmed by 2 bases and the J gene end by 1 base; junction bases not matched to a gene: 4. This CDR3 spans 18 amino acids. Germline loops: CDR1 SGHTS, CDR2 YDEGEE. The CDR3 nucleotides read TGTGCCAGCAGCTTCGGGACTAGCGGGAGGGCCGGCACAGATACGCAGTATTTT. It yields the protein CASSFGTSGRAGTDTQYF.

This chain joins TRBV7-2 and TRBJ2-3, with D uncertain. The CDR3 is 13 residues long. The germline V gene encodes CDR1 SGHTA and CDR2 FQGNSA. The V end was cut by 2 bases, the J end by 4 bases, with 7 bases between. The CDR3 here is CASSLQFPDTQYF. CDR3 nucleotides: TGTGCCAGCAGCTTACAGTTTCCAGATACGCAGTATTTT. Supplemented by reference TRBV7-2 and TRBJ2-3, the full variable domain reads GAGVSQSPSNKVTEKGKDVELRCDPISGHTALYWYRQSLGQGLEFLIYFQGNSAPDKSGLPSDRFSAERTGGSVSTLTIQRTQQEDSAVYLCASSLQFPDTQYFGPGTRLTVL.

This chain connects TRBV28 to TRBJ2-7; the match to TRBD2 covers 7 bases. The CDR3 has 17 amino acids. Trimming at V came to 6 bases and at J to 2 bases, leaving 16 bases not matched to a gene. Germline V gives CDR1 MDHEN, CDR2 SYDVKM. The CDR3 nucleotides read TGTGCCAGCAGGGGGCCCCCTGGACTAGTCCCACCCTACGAGCAGTACTTC. It translates to CASRGPPGLVPPYEQYF.

The rearrangement links TRBV28 to TRBJ2-2; TRBD1 is a possible D gene (6 bases). Germline assignment: CDR1 MDHEN and CDR2 SYDVKM. The CDR3 runs to 14 residues. Trimming took off 6 bases at V and 8 bases at J, with 16 bases between the two ends. CDR3: CASSPRTAPGELFF. CDR3 sequence (DNA): TGTGCCAGCAGCCCACGGACAGCCCCGGGGGAGCTGTTTTTT.

On this clone itself: The junction and the germline gene differ at one end; a read error may be behind it. The genes are TRBV9 and TRBJ2-7; tentative D call: TRBD1 (6 bases). The CDR3 spans 13 residues. Germline CDR1 reads SGDLS; CDR2 reads YYNGEE. CDR3 sequence (DNA): TGTGCCAGCAGCGCATCGGACAGATCCGACCTGGACTTC. Protein sequence: CASSASDRSDLDF.

V and J are TRBV4-2 and TRBJ1-5; D is ambiguous. This CDR3 spans 13 amino acids. V gave up 0 bases and J gave up 7 bases, with 7 bases separating them. Germline CDR1 LGHNA, CDR2 YNFKEQ. DNA of the CDR3: TGTGCCAGCAGCCAAGATCTACTCCAGCCCCAGCATTTT. This encodes CASSQDLLQPQHF.

CDR3 coding DNA: TGTGCCAGCAGCTTTACGGGGTTGGCTCAGCCCCAGCATTTT. Translation: CASSFTGLAQPQHF. The J gene is TRBJ1-5, the V gene TRBV5-6; D uncertain. The CDR3 spans 14 residues. Germline V gene lookup returns CDR1 SGHDT and CDR2 YYEEEE. The germline V and J ends were trimmed by 2 bases and 6 bases, with 12 bases remaining between them.